This TCR beta chain was captured by sequencing in a study of T cell responses to AZD1222 COVID-19 vaccine. General study points: Donors were largely white British and mainly female; clonal diversity was possibly underestimated. After the peak T cell response, and only then, were repertoires sampled. Spike was spanned by vaccine-associated CD4 TCRs, with dominance at 160-218 and 743-854. Only five to seven AZD1222 recipients tested seropositive at baseline.

Using immunoSEQ multiplex PCR, the repertoire was profiled, and TCRdb retains in-frame clones only, with some absent. The sample lists about 130,000 clones; roughly 87% were seen once. The V gene's germline CDR1 is SNHLY and CDR2 FYNNEI. The CDR3 sequence is 14 residues long. Trimming took 3 bases from V and 0 from J, leaving 9 bases between them. As concerns this clone: The target antigen is unknown.

The V call is TRBV2, the J call TRBJ2-7; D possibly uses TRBD1 or TRBD2 (5 bases each). The TCR comes from an adult in good health. This sample comprised peripheral blood, obtained on day 0 of AZD1222 vaccination. This chain's CDR3 is CASSEGPISYEQYF. DNA of the CDR3: TGTGCCAGCAGTGAGGGACCGATCTCCTACGAGCAGTACTTC.